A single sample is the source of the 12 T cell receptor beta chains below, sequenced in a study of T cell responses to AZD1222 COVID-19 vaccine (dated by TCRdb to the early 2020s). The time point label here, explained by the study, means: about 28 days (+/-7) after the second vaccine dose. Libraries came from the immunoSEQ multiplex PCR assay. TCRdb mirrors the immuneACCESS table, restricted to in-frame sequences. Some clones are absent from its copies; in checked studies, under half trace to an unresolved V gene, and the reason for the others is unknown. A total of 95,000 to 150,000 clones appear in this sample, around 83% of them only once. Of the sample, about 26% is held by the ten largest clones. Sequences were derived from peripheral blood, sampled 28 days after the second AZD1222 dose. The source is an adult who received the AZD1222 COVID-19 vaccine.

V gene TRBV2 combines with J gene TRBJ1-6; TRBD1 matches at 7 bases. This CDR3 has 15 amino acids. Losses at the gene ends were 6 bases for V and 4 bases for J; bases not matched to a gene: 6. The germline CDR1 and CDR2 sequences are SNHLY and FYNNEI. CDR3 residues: CASRPAGQYNSPLHF. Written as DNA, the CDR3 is TGTGCCAGCAGGCCCGCGGGACAGTATAATTCACCCCTCCACTTT.

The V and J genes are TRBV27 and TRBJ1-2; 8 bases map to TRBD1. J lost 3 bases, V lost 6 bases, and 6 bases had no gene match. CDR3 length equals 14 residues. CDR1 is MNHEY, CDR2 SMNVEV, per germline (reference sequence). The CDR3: CASRRTGRHYGYTF. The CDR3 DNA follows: TGTGCCAGCAGGCGGACAGGGAGGCACTATGGCTACACCTTC.

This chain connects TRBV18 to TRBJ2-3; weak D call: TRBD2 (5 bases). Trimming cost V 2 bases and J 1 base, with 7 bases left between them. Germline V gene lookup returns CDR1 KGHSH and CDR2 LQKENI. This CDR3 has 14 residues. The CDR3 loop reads CASSPVGGTDTQYF. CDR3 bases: TGTGCCAGCTCACCAGTCGGGGGCACAGATACGCAGTATTTT.

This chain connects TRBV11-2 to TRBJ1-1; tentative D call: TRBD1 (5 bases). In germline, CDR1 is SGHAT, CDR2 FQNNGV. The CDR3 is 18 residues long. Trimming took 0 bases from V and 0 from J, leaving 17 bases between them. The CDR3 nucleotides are TGTGCCAGCAGCTTAGAGGGCAGGGTAATTCGGATGAACACTGAAGCTTTCTTT. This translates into CASSLEGRVIRMNTEAFF.

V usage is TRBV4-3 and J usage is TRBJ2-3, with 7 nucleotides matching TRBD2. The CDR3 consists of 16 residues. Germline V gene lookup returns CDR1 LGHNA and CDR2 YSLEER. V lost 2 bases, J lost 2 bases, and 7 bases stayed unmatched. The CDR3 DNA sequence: TGCGCCAGCAGCCAAACCTGGGGGGGATACACAGATACGCAGTATTTT. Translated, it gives CASSQTWGGYTDTQYF.

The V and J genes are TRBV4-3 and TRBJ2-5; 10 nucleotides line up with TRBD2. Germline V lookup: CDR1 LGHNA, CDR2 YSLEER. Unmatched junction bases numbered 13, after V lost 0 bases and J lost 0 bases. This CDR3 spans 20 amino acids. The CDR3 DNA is TGCGCCAGCAGCCAAGATAAAGCTAGCGGGGGCCCTATTGACCAAGAGACCCAGTACTTC. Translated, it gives CASSQDKASGGPIDQETQYF.

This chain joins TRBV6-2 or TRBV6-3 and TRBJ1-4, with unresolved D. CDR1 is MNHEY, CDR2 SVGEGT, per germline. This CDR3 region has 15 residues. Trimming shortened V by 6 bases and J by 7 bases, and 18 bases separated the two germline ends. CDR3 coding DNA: TGTGCCAGCAGCTTTAGACCGTCGGTCGCTGAAAAACTGTTTTTT. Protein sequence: CASSFRPSVAEKLFF.

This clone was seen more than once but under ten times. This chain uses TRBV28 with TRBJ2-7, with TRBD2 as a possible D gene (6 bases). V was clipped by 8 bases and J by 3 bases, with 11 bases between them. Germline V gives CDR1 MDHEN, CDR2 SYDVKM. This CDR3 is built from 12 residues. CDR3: CASSDGGYEQYF. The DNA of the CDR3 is TGTGCCAGCTCAGACGGGGGCTACGAGCAGTACTTC. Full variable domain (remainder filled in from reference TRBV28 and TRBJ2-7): DVKVTQSSRYLVKRTGEKVFLECVQDMDHENMFWYRQDPGLGLRLIYFSYDVKMKEKGDIPEGYSVSREKKERFSLILESASTNQTSMYLCASSDGGYEQYFGPGTRLTVT.

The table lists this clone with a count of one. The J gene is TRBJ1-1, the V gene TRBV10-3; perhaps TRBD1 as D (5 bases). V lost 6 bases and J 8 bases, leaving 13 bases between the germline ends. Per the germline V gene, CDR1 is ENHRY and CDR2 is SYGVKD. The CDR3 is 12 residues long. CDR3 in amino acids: CAIRPTAEEAFF. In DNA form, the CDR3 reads TGTGCCATCAGACCGACAGCGGAGGAAGCTTTCTTT.

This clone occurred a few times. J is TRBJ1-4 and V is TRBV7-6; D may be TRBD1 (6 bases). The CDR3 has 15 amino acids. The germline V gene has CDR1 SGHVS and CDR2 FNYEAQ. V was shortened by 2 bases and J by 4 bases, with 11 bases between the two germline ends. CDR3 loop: CASSLSGTNNEKLFF. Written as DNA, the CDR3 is TGTGCCAGCAGCTTATCGGGGACAAATAATGAAAAACTGTTTTTT.

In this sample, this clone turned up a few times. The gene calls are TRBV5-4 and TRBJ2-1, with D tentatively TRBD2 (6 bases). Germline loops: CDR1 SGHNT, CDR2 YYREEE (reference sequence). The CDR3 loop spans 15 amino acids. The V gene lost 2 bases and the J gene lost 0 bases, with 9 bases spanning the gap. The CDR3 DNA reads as TGTGCCAGCAGCTTCCTGGAGGGCTCCTACAATGAGCAGTTCTTC. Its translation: CASSFLEGSYNEQFF.

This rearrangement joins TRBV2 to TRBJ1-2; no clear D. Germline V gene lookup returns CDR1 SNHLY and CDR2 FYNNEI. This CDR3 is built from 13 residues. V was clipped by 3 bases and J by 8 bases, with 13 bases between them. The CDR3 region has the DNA TGTGCCAGCAGTGAGGTACCAAAGAGAGGCTACACCTTC. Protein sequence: CASSEVPKRGYTF.